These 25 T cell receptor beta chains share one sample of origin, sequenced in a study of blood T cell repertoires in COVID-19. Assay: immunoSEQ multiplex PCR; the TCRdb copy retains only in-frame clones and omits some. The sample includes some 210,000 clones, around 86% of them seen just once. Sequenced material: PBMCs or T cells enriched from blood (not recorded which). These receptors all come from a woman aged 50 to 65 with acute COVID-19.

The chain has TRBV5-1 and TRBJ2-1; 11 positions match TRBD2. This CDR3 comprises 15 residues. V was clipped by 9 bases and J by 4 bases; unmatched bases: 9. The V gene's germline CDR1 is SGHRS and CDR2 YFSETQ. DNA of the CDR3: TGCGCCACCGGAGCGACTAGCGGGGTTTACAATGAGCAGTTCTTC. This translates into CATGATSGVYNEQFF.

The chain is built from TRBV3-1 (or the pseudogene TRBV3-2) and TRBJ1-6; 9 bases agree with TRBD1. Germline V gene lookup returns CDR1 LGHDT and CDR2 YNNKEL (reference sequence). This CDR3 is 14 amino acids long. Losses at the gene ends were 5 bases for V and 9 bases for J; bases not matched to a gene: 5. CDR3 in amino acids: CASSSPGQGSPLHF. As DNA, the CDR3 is TGTGCCAGCAGCTCTCCGGGACAGGGTTCACCCCTCCACTTT.

CDR3 protein: CASSYSTSREETQYF. In DNA, the CDR3 is TGTGCCAGCAGTTACTCAACTAGCCGAGAAGAGACCCAGTACTTC. This chain connects TRBV6-5 to TRBJ2-5; D might be TRBD2 (6 bases). CDR1 is MNHEY, CDR2 SVGAGI, per germline. The length of the CDR3 is 15 residues. The ends were cut back, 0 bases at V and 3 bases at J, with 11 bases in the middle.

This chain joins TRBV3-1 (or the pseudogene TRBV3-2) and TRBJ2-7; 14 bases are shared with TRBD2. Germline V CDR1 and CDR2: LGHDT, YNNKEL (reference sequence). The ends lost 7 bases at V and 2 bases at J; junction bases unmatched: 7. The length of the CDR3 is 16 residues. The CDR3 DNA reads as TGTGCCAGCACCGGGACTAGCGGGAGCGGAACCTACGAGCAGTACTTC. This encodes CASTGTSGSGTYEQYF.

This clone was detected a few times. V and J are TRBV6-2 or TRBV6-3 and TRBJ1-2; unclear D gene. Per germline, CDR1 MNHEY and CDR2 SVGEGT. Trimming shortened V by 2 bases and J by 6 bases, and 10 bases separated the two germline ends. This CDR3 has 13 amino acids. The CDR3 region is CASSYDTVDGYTF. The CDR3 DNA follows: TGTGCCAGCAGTTACGATACAGTGGATGGCTACACCTTC.

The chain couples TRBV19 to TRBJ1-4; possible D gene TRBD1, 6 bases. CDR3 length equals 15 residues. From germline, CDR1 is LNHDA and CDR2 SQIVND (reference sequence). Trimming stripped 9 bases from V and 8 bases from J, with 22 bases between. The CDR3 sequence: CASRITGIGDEKLFF. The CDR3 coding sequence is TGTGCCAGCAGAATAACAGGGATCGGAGACGAAAAACTGTTTTTT.

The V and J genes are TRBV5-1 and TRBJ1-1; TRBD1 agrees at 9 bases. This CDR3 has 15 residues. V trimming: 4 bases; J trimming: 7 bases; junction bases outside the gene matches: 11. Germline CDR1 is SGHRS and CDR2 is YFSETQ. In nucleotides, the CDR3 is TGCGCCAGCAGCACCACGGCCGGGACAGGGATTGAAGCTTTCTTT. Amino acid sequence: CASSTTAGTGIEAFF.

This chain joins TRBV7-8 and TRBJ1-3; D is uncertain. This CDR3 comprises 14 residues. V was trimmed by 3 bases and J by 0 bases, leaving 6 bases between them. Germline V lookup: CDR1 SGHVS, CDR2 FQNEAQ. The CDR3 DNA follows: TGTGCCAGCAGCTTTGGCAACTCTGGAAACACCATATATTTT. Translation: CASSFGNSGNTIYF.

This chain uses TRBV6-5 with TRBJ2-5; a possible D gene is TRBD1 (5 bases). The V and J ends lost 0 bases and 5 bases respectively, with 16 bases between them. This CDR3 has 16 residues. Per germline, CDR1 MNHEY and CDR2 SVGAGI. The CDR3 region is CASSYSLTDSIETQYF. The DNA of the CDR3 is TGTGCCAGCAGTTACTCATTGACAGACAGTATTGAGACCCAGTACTTC.

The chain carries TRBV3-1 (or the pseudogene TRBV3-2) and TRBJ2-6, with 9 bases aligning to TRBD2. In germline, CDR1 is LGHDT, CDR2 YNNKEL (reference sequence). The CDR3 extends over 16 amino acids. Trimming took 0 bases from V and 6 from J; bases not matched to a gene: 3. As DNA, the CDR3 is TGTGCCAGCAGCCAAGATAGCGGGGGTTCGGCCAACGTCCTGACTTTC. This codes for CASSQDSGGSANVLTF.

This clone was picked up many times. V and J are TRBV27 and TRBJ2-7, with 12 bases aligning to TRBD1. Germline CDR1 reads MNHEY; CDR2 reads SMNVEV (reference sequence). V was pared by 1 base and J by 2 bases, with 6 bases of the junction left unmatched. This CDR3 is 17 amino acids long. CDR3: CASSLWPGDRGPYEQYF. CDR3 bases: TGTGCCAGCAGTTTATGGCCCGGGGACAGGGGGCCCTACGAGCAGTACTTC.

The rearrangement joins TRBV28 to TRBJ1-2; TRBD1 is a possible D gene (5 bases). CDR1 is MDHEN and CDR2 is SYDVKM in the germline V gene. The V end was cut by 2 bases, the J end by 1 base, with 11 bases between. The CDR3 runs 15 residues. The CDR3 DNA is TGTGCCAGCAGTTTAGGCGGGGCCTTTAACTATGGCTACACCTTC. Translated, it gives CASSLGGAFNYGYTF.

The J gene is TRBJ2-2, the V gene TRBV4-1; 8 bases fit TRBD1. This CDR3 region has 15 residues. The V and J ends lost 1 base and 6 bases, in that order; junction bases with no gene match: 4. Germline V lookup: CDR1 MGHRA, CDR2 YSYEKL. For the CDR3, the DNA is TGCGCCAGCAGCCAAGGGACAGGGTATTCCGGGGAGCTGTTTTTT. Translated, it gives CASSQGTGYSGELFF.

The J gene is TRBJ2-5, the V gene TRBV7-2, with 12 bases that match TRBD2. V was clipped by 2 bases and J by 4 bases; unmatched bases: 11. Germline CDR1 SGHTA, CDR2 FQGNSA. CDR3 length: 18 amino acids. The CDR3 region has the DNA TGTGCCAGCAGCTTACCTCTAGCGGGGGGGCCGCTAGGAGAGACCCAGTACTTC. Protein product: CASSLPLAGGPLGETQYF. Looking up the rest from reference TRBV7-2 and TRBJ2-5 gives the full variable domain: GAGVSQSPSNKVTEKGKDVELRCDPISGHTALYWYRQSLGQGLEFLIYFQGNSAPDKSGLPSDRFSAERTGGSVSTLTIQRTQQEDSAVYLCASSLPLAGGPLGETQYFGPGTRLLVL.

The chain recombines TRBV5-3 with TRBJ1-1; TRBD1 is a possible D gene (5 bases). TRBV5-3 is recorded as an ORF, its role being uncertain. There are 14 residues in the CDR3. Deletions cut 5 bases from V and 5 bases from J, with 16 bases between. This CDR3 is CARRVAWEGTEAFF. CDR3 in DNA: TGTGCCAGAAGGGTTGCTTGGGAGGGGACTGAAGCTTTCTTT.

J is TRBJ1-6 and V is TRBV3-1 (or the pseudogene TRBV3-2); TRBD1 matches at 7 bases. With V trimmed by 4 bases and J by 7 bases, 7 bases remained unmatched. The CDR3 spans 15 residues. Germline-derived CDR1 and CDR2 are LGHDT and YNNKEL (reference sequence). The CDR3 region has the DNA TGTGCCAGCAGCCCGACGACAGGGCGGAATTCACCCCTCCACTTT. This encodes CASSPTTGRNSPLHF.

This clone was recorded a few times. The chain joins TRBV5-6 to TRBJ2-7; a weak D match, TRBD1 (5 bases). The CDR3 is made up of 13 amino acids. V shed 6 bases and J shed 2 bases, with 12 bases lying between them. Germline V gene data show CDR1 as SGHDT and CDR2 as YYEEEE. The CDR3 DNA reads TGTGCCAGCAACCGGGTGGGGCCCTACGAGCAGTACTTC. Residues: CASNRVGPYEQYF.

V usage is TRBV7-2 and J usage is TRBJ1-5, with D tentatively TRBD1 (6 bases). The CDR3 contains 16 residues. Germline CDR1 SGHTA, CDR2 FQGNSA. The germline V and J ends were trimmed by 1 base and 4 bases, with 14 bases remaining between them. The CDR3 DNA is TGTGCCAGCAGCTTAGGACCAGGGACAACAAATCAGCCCCAGCATTTT. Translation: CASSLGPGTTNQPQHF.

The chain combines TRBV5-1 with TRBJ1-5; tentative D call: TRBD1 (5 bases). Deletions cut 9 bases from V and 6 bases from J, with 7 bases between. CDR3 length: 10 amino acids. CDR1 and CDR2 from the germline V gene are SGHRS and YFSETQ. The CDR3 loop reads CATGGQPQHF. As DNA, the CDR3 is TGCGCCACCGGGGGTCAGCCCCAGCATTTT.

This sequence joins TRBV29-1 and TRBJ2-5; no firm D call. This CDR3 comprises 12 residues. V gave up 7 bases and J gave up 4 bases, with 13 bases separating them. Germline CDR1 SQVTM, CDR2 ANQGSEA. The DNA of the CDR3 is TGCAGCGCCGATCGTCTCGGAGAGACCCAGTACTTC. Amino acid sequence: CSADRLGETQYF.

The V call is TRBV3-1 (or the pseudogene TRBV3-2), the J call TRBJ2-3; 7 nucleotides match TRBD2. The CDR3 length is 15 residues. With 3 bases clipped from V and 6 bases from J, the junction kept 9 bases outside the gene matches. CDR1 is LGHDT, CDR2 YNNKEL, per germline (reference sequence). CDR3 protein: CASSQGYGGLDTQYF. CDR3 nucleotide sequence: TGTGCCAGCAGCCAGGGCTACGGGGGGTTGGATACGCAGTATTTT.

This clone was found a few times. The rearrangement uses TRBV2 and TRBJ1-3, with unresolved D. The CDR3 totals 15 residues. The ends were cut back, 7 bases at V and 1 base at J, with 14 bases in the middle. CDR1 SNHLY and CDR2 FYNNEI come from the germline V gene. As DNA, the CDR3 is TGTGCCAGCACCATAGACAAGATGTCTGGAAACACCATATATTTT. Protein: CASTIDKMSGNTIYF.

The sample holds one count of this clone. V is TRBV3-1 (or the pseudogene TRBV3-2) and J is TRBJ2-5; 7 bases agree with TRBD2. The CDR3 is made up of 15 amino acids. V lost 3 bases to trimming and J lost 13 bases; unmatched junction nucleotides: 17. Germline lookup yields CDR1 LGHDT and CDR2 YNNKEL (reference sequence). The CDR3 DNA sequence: TGTGCCAGCAGCCATGAGTCTAGCGGCCCAAACTGGATGTACTTC. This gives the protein CASSHESSGPNWMYF.

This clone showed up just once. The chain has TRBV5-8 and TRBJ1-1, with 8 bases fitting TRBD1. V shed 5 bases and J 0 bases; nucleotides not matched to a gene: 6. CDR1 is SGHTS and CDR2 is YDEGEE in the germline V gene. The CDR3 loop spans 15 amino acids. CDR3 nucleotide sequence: TGTGCCAGCAGACGTGACAGGGGATTGAACACTGAAGCTTTCTTT. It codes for CASRRDRGLNTEAFF.

CDR3 nucleotide sequence: TGTGCCAGCAAGAGGGACAGAGCTAATGAAAAACTGTTTTTT. Translating gives CASKRDRANEKLFF. The chain combines TRBV6-5 with TRBJ1-4; 7 bases are a match to TRBD1. CDR3 size: 14 residues. V lost 7 bases to trimming and J lost 3 bases; unmatched junction nucleotides: 5. Germline V CDR1 and CDR2: MNHEY, SVGAGI.